This TCR beta chain was recovered during a study of ipilimumab plus nivolumab after autologous stem cell transplantation. As regards this clone: Antigen unknown.

V trimming: 4 bases; J trimming: 3 bases; junction bases outside the gene matches: 3. The germline CDR1 and CDR2 sequences are SGHTA and FQGNSA. The CDR3 consists of 14 residues. Findings of the study overall: TCR repertoire, Treg phenotype and gut microbiota reportedly support more study of this approach.

Clones were read by immunoSEQ multiplex PCR, and TCRdb kept only the in-frame ones, dropping some. The sample contains some 14,000 clones, 65% to 85% of which appear only once. The chain links TRBV7-2 to TRBJ2-3; 8 bases are a match to TRBD2. The TCR originated in a male donor with primary mediastinal lymphoma. Sequenced material: PBMCs, taken in a trial of ipilimumab plus nivolumab as post-transplant consolidation. This CDR3 reads CASSSTSVTDTQYF. Written as DNA, the CDR3 is TGTGCCAGCAGCTCGACTAGCGTAACAGATACGCAGTATTTT.